The sequence of this T cell receptor beta chain was determined in a study of blood T cell repertoires in COVID-19. In the study overall: Acute and convalescent COVID-19 samples came from the United States, Italy and Spain. The cDNA or gDNA used as material had been derived from T cells, B-cell-depleted T cells, or PBMCs.

In Seattle, patients joined the study during active infection and were tracked longitudinally. Study processing details: Quantification of nucleated cells was approximated via reference gene primer amplification. The protocol was immunoSEQ multiplex PCR, while the TCRdb copy is restricted to in-frame clones and leaves out a portion. That table furnishes V, J and clone size, whereas the DNA furnished D and trimming. The sample contains approximately 500,000 clones, about 89% of which appear only once. This TCR came from a woman between 50 and 59 years old with COVID-19, enrolled during active disease. What was sequenced was peripheral blood.

The CDR3 DNA is TGTGCCTGCGCCGAGGGGGCCGGGGAGCTGTTTTTT. Encoded protein: CACAEGAGELFF. V is TRBV30 and J is TRBJ2-2; possibly TRBD1 for D (6 bases). Germline V lookup: CDR1 GTSNPN, CDR2 SVGIG (reference sequence). V was cut by 6 bases and J by 6 bases, with 11 bases left in between. The CDR3 has 12 residues.